The 20 T cell receptor beta chains reported below all come from one sample, sequenced in a study of CD8+ T cells in alopecia areata. It was cDNA, reverse transcribed from extracted RNA, that served as the sequencing template. Profiled with immunoSEQ multiplex PCR; TCRdb holds only in-frame clones, not every one. This sample has 140,000 to 150,000 clones, with roughly 62% found just once. The material was CD4+ T cells sorted from blood, obtained at week 0. The source is a human donor with alopecia areata.

This clone was seen a handful of times. Other DNA sequences in this specimen translate into the identical CDR3. This sequence joins TRBV19 and TRBJ1-5; the D is unclear. This CDR3 is built from 15 residues. V shed 3 bases and J shed 0 bases, with 9 bases lying between them. Germline V lookup: CDR1 LNHDA, CDR2 SQIVND (reference sequence). The CDR3 DNA follows: TGTGCCAGTAGTATCCTAGGAAATAGCAATCAGCCCCAGCATTTT. This sequence encodes CASSILGNSNQPQHF.

This clone was picked up one time. The chain links TRBV7-2 to TRBJ1-2; 11 bases agree with TRBD1. CDR3 size: 15 residues. Germline CDR1 and CDR2: SGHTA and FQGNSA. Germline trimming cut 5 bases from V and 7 bases from J; bases unmatched to any gene: 9. CDR3: CASSVDRGRDGGYTF. Here the CDR3 DNA reads TGTGCCAGCAGCGTGGACAGGGGGCGGGACGGTGGCTACACCTTC.

In this sample, this clone turned up once. The J gene is TRBJ2-1, the V gene TRBV11-2; TRBD2 matches at 10 bases. Germline-derived CDR1 and CDR2 are SGHAT and FQNNGV. The CDR3 is 15 residues long. The V gene end was trimmed by 5 bases and the J gene end by 6 bases; junction bases not matched to a gene: 7. CDR3 coding DNA: TGTGCCAGCAGCGTTCAGGGACTAGCGATCAATGAGCAGTTCTTC. It yields the protein CASSVQGLAINEQFF.

This clone appeared a few times. The V gene is TRBV30, the J gene TRBJ2-7, with D possibly TRBD2 on 5 matching bases. In germline, CDR1 is GTSNPN, CDR2 SVGIG (reference sequence). This CDR3 comprises 14 residues. Trimming cost V 0 bases and J 6 bases, with 15 bases left between them. The DNA of the CDR3 is TGTGCCTGGAGTGTACGAACTAGTCTAGGCGAGCAGTACTTC. Protein sequence: CAWSVRTSLGEQYF.

V gene TRBV20-1 combines with J gene TRBJ1-2; TRBD1 is a possible D gene (6 bases). The CDR3 covers 11 residues. V was shortened by 3 bases and J by 8 bases, with 10 bases between the two germline ends. From germline, CDR1 is DFQATT and CDR2 SNEGSKA (reference sequence). CDR3 region: CSASPGEGYTF. CDR3 sequence (DNA): TGCAGTGCTAGTCCAGGGGAGGGCTACACCTTC.

This clone was observed a handful of times. This sequence joins TRBV29-1 and TRBJ2-5; weak D call: TRBD1 (5 bases). V was shortened by 2 bases and J by 4 bases, with 11 bases between the two germline ends. CDR1 SQVTM and CDR2 ANQGSEA come from the germline V gene. The CDR3 totals 13 residues. The CDR3 DNA follows: TGCAGCGTTGAATCTAGGACACCAGAGACCCAGTACTTC. Translation gives CSVESRTPETQYF. The full variable domain, rest sourced from reference TRBV29-1 and TRBJ2-5, is SAVISQKPSRDICQRGTSLTIQCQVDSQVTMMFWYRQQPGQSLTLIATANQGSEATYESGFVIDKFPISRPNLTFSTLTVSNMSPEDSSIYLCSVESRTPETQYFGPGTRLLVL.

This chain joins TRBV4-1 and TRBJ2-2, with TRBD2 as a possible D gene (8 bases). CDR1 MGHRA and CDR2 YSYEKL come from the germline V gene. Between the trimmed V and J ends, which lost 4 bases and 1 base, there was a span of 28 bases. The CDR3 spans 21 residues. The chain's CDR3 is CASSPRSGGGPSVRNTGELFF. The CDR3 nucleotides read TGCGCCAGCAGCCCAAGGTCGGGAGGGGGCCCCTCCGTTAGGAACACCGGGGAGCTGTTTTTT.

V and J are TRBV5-1 and TRBJ2-1; tentatively, D is TRBD2 (6 bases). Germline V gene sequence: CDR1 SGHRS, CDR2 YFSETQ. The length of the CDR3 is 11 residues. The V end was cut by 5 bases, the J end by 10 bases, with 10 bases between. The DNA for the CDR3 is TGCGCCAGCAGTCGGGGACTGGAGCAGTTCTTC. Its translation: CASSRGLEQFF. Filled out from reference TRBV5-1 and TRBJ2-1, the complete variable domain reads KAGVTQTPRYLIKTRGQQVTLSCSPISGHRSVSWYQQTPGQGLQFLFEYFSETQRNKGNFPGRFSGRQFSNSRSEMNVSTLELGDSALYLCASSRGLEQFFGPGTRLTVL.

This rearrangement joins TRBV7-2 to TRBJ2-7, with TRBD2 matching over 8 bases. The CDR3 contains 11 residues. Per the germline V gene, CDR1 is SGHTA and CDR2 is FQGNSA. The ends lost 5 bases at V and 9 bases at J; junction bases unmatched: 3. CDR3 DNA: TGTGCCAGCAGCCCGGGGGGGCGGCAGTACTTC. Its protein is CASSPGGRQYF.

This clone was seen just once. The chain couples TRBV23-1 to TRBJ2-2; no clear D. TRBV23-1 is reported as an ORF; its role is uncertain. V lost 0 bases and J 1 base, leaving 0 bases between the germline ends. The CDR3 is made up of 13 amino acids. This chain's CDR3 is CASSQSNTGELFF. CDR3 bases: TGCGCCAGCAGTCAATCGAACACCGGGGAGCTGTTTTTT.

The gene calls are TRBV4-2 and TRBJ2-5; 7 bases agree with TRBD1. This CDR3 comprises 15 residues. V lost 1 base, J lost 1 base, and 3 bases stayed unmatched. The germline V gene encodes CDR1 LGHNA and CDR2 YNFKEQ. The CDR3 protein is CASSQGTGAQETQYF. The CDR3 bases are TGTGCCAGCAGCCAAGGCACAGGGGCCCAAGAGACCCAGTACTTC.

The V call is TRBV7-9, the J call TRBJ1-2; D not certain. This CDR3 spans 15 amino acids. With 1 base removed from V and 5 bases from J, the gap between germline ends came to 14 bases. Germline lookup yields CDR1 SEHNR and CDR2 FQNEAQ (reference sequence). The CDR3 sequence: CASSLGAGSQYGYTF. Written as DNA, the CDR3 is TGTGCCAGCAGCTTAGGGGCGGGAAGTCAGTATGGCTACACCTTC.

The rearrangement links TRBV7-6 to TRBJ2-5; the match to TRBD1 covers 8 bases. The CDR3 consists of 15 residues. V shed 4 bases and J 5 bases; nucleotides not matched to a gene: 9. In germline, CDR1 is SGHVS, CDR2 FNYEAQ. CDR3 amino acids: CASSSIRTGFETQYF. CDR3 sequence (DNA): TGTGCCAGCAGCTCTATCAGGACAGGGTTTGAGACCCAGTACTTC.

Turning to this clone: Distinct nucleotide sequences in the sample also encode this CDR3. CDR3 DNA sequence: TGTGCCTGGAGTGTGTCCGAGACCCAGTACTTC. Translating gives CAWSVSETQYF. The V call is TRBV30, the J call TRBJ2-5; D gene unclear. V was pared by 0 bases and J by 5 bases, with 4 bases between. The CDR3 covers 11 residues. Germline V gives CDR1 GTSNPN, CDR2 SVGIG (reference sequence).

The V and J genes are TRBV13 and TRBJ1-4, with D maybe TRBD1 (6 bases). This CDR3 is built from 15 residues. The germline CDR1 and CDR2 sequences are PRHDT and FYEKMQ (reference sequence). Trimming shortened V by 4 bases and J by 8 bases, and 17 bases separated the two germline ends. The CDR3 coding sequence is TGTGCCAGCAGCTCCGGGGCCGACAGGAACGAAAAACTGTTTTTT. Protein product: CASSSGADRNEKLFF.

The gene calls are TRBV6-5 and TRBJ2-3; D possibly corresponds to TRBD2 (6 bases). V was clipped by 3 bases and J by 3 bases, with 13 bases between them. Germline loops: CDR1 MNHEY, CDR2 SVGAGI. The CDR3 covers 15 residues. The CDR3 loop reads CASSYPGLGTDTQYF. The CDR3, as DNA: TGTGCCAGCAGTTATCCGGGACTCGGAACAGATACGCAGTATTTT.

The gene calls are TRBV15 and TRBJ1-6; 10 bases line up with TRBD1. V gave up 1 base and J gave up 10 bases; unmatched junction bases: 7. The CDR3 has 16 amino acids. The germline V gene has CDR1 LNHNV and CDR2 YYDKDF (reference sequence). CDR3 region: CATSRGQGAWESPLHF. Written as DNA, the CDR3 is TGTGCCACCAGCAGAGGACAGGGGGCTTGGGAATCACCCCTCCACTTT.

The chain recombines TRBV5-6 with TRBJ2-3; 12 bases agree with TRBD2. Trimming took 4 bases from V and 1 from J; bases not matched to a gene: 4. The CDR3 is 16 amino acids. CDR1 is SGHDT and CDR2 is YYEEEE in the germline V gene. The CDR3 is CASSRRTSGGTDTQYF. DNA for the CDR3: TGTGCCAGCAGCCGTCGGACTAGCGGGGGCACAGATACGCAGTATTTT.

CDR3: CASSFPGPLSV. For the CDR3, the DNA is TGTGCCAGCAGCTTTCCGGGACCCCTTTCTGTC. The J gene is TRBJ2-7, the V gene TRBV7-2; D may be TRBD1 or TRBD2 (5 bases each). Germline values: CDR1 SGHTA, CDR2 FQGNSA. The CDR3 loop spans 11 amino acids.

The chain carries TRBV5-6 and TRBJ1-2; weak D call: TRBD1 (6 bases). CDR3 size: 13 residues. The V end was cut by 2 bases, the J end by 3 bases, with 8 bases between. Germline-derived CDR1 and CDR2 are SGHDT and YYEEEE. This CDR3 reads CASSLQGDYGYTF. The CDR3 DNA sequence: TGTGCCAGCAGCTTACAGGGCGACTATGGCTACACCTTC.